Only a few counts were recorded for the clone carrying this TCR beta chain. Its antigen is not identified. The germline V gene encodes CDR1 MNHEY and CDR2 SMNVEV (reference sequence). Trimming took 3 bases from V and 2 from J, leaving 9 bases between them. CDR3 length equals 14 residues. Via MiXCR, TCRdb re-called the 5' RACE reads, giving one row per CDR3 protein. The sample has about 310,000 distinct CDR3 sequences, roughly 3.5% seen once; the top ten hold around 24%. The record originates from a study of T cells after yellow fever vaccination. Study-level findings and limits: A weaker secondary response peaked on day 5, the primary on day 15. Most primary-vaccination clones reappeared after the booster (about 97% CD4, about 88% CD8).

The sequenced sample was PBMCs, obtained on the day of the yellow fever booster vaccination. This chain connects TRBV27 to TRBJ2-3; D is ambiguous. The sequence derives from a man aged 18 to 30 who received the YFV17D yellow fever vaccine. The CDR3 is CASSFGPHTDTQYF. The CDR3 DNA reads TGTGCCAGCAGTTTTGGGCCCCACACAGATACGCAGTATTTT.